These T cell receptor beta chains were read from a single sample in a study of shared clonotypes between healthy human individuals. Only in-frame clones appear in the TCRdb table, and some are missing; sequencing was by immunoSEQ multiplex PCR. The sample consists of 1.5 million to 2.5 million clones, around 96% of them appearing once. Sequenced: naive CD8+ T cells sorted from blood. These receptors came from a man aged 18 to 29 in good health. CDR3s include the opening cysteine and the closing phenylalanine or tryptophan. D genes are given only for firm matches.

D: .
V: TRBV4-2
J: TRBJ1-4
CDR3: CASSQDNRGIKEKLFF
DNA: TGTGCCAGCAGCCAAGATAACCGGGGAATCAAGGAAAAACTGTTTTTT

D: TRBD2
V: TRBV6-5
J: TRBJ2-5
CDR3: CASSTGTSGQETQYF
DNA: TGTGCCAGCAGTACCGGGACTAGCGGACAAGAGACCCAGTACTTC

D: .
V: TRBV5-1
J: TRBJ2-3
CDR3: CASSLHIGEALTDTQYF
DNA: TGCGCCAGCAGCTTGCATATCGGGGAGGCGCTCACAGATACGCAGTATTTT

D: .
V: TRBV5-1
J: TRBJ2-7
CDR3: CASSLAAGTRVYEQYF
DNA: TGCGCCAGCAGCTTGGCGGCAGGCACGAGGGTCTACGAGCAGTACTTC

D: TRBD1
V: TRBV2
J: TRBJ2-3
CDR3: CASSEVTGVATDTQYF
DNA: TGTGCCAGCAGTGAAGTGACAGGGGTTGCCACAGATACGCAGTATTTT

D: .
V: TRBV27
J: TRBJ2-7
CDR3: CASSTGAGYEQYF
DNA: TGTGCCAGCAGTACCGGGGCCGGGTACGAGCAGTACTTC

D: .
V: TRBV6-6
J: TRBJ1-1
CDR3: CASSPPGGNTEAFF
DNA: TGTGCCAGCAGTCCCCCCGGGGGGAACACTGAAGCTTTCTTT

D: .
V: TRBV7-9
J: TRBJ2-5
CDR3: CASSFENQETQYF
DNA: TGTGCCAGCAGCTTTGAGAACCAAGAGACCCAGTACTTC

D: TRBD2
V: TRBV7-2
J: TRBJ2-7
CDR3: CASSIYGGAYEQYF
DNA: TGTGCCAGCAGCATTTACGGGGGGGCCTACGAGCAGTACTTC

D: .
V: TRBV4-1
J: TRBJ2-5
CDR3: CASSPGGAESAVQETQYF
DNA: TGCGCCAGCAGCCCAGGCGGGGCTGAGTCAGCCGTCCAAGAGACCCAGTACTTC

D: TRBD2
V: TRBV10-2
J: TRBJ2-1
CDR3: CASSEPSGHSYNEQFF
DNA: TGCGCCAGCAGTGAGCCTAGCGGCCACTCCTACAATGAGCAGTTCTTC

D: .
V: TRBV7-9
J: TRBJ2-7
CDR3: CASSLEGGTPWEQYF
DNA: TGTGCCAGCAGCTTAGAGGGGGGGACCCCCTGGGAGCAGTACTTC

D: TRBD2
V: TRBV7-8
J: TRBJ2-7
CDR3: CASSNRLAGGEHEQYF
DNA: TGTGCCAGCAGCAACAGACTAGCGGGAGGGGAGCACGAGCAGTACTTC

D: .
V: TRBV11-1
J: TRBJ2-3
CDR3: CASSLRAGPTDTQYF
DNA: TGTGCCAGCAGCTTACGGGCAGGCCCCACAGATACGCAGTATTTT

D: .
V: TRBV9
J: TRBJ2-7
CDR3: CASSAGSSYEQYF
DNA: TGTGCCAGCAGCGCCGGGTCTTCCTACGAGCAGTACTTC

D: .
V: TRBV29-1
J: TRBJ1-2
CDR3: CSVELVVRGYTF
DNA: TGCAGCGTCGAACTTGTGGTCCGAGGGTACACCTTC

D: .
V: TRBV12-5
J: TRBJ2-7
CDR3: CASGLGLTYEQYF
DNA: TGTGCTAGTGGTTTGGGTCTAACCTACGAGCAGTACTTC